This T cell receptor beta chain originates from a study of cytomegalovirus exposure and HLA in healthy donors. Study-level points and caveats: Sequencing likely caused a cluster of highly shared sequence variants. Most of the TCR beta V segments (in an earlier analysis) were productive either about 87% or about 30% of the time.

PCR amplification relied on 60 Vbeta primers (plus 13 Jbeta primers). TCRdb's table, derived via immunoSEQ multiplex PCR, lists solely in-frame clones and lacks some. Among about 54,000 clones listed, 82% were seen once. A word on this clone: Its matching antigen is unknown.

The material sequenced was PBMCs. This receptor was taken from a woman aged 18 to 35 in good health and CMV-seronegative.

Written as DNA, the CDR3 is TGTGCTAGTGGTTTTCAGCGGGAGGGCACCGGGGAGCTGTTTTTT. Amino acid sequence: CASGFQREGTGELFF. This chain links TRBV12-5 with TRBJ2-2; TRBD2 agrees at 10 bases. Germline CDR1 reads LGHNT; CDR2 reads FRNRAP. This CDR3 has 15 residues. The J segment lost 4 bases and the V segment lost 3 bases, leaving 2 bases of the junction unmatched.